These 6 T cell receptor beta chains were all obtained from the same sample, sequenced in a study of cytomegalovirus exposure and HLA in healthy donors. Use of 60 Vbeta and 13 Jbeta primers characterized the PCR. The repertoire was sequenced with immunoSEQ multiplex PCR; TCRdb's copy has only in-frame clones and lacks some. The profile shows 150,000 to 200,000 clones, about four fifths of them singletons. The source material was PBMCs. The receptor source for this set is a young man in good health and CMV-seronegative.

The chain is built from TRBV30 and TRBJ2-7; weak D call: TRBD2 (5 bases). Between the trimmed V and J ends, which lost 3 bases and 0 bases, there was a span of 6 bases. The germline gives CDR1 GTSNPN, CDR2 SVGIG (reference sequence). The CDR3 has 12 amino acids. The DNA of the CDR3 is TGTGCCTGGAGGACTAACTCCTACGAGCAGTACTTC. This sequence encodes CAWRTNSYEQYF. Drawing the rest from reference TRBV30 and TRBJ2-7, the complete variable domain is SQTIHQWPATLVQPVGSPLSLECTVEGTSNPNLYWYRQAAGRGLQLLFYSVGIGQISSEVPQNLSASRPQDRQFILSSKKLLLSDSGFYLCAWRTNSYEQYFGPGTRLTVT.

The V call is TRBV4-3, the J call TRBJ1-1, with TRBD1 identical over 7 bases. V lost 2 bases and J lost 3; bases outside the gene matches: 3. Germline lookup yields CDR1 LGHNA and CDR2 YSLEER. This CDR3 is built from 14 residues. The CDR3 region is CASSQKQGDTEAFF. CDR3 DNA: TGCGCCAGCAGCCAAAAGCAGGGGGACACTGAAGCTTTCTTT.

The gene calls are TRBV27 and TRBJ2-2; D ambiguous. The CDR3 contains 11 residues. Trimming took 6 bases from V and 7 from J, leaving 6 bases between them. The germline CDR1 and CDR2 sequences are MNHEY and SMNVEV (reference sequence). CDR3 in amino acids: CASSRRGELFF. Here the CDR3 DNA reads TGTGCCAGCAGCCGTCGCGGGGAGCTGTTTTTT.

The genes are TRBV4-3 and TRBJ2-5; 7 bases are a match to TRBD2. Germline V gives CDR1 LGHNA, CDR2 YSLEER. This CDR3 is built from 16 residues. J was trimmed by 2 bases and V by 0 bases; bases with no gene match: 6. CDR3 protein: CASSQEGGGGQETQYF. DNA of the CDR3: TGCGCCAGCAGCCAAGAGGGGGGGGGTGGGCAAGAGACCCAGTACTTC.

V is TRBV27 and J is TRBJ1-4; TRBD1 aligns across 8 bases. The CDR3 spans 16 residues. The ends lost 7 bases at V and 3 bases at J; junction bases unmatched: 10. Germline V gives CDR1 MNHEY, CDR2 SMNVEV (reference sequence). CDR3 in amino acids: CASNPHRQGPNEKLFF. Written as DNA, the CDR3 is TGTGCCAGCAACCCACACAGACAGGGGCCTAATGAAAAACTGTTTTTT.

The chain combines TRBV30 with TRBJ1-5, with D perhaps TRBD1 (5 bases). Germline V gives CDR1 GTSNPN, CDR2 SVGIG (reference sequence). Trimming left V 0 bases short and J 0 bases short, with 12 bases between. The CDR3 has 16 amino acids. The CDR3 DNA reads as TGTGCCTGGAGTGTAAGGCAGGGCTATAGCAATCAGCCCCAGCATTTT. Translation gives CAWSVRQGYSNQPQHF.